The 27 T cell receptor beta chains below were found in one sample sequenced in a study of CD8+CD57+ T cells in acquired aplastic anemia (dated by TCRdb to the late 2010s). Patients chosen for sequencing had shown expansion of CD8+CD57+ cells by flow cytometry. Sequencing took place on an Illumina HiSeq 2000. Genomic DNA was used as template for profiling of TCR beta VDJ combinations and CDR3 sequences. TCRdb trimmed the raw reads at Q25, called clones with MiXCR and kept productive beta chains. Merged by CDR3 protein, the rows form single entries marked with the most common genes and DNA. The sample has 400,000 to 600,000 distinct CDR3 sequences on record, 25% to 40% of them singletons. Under 0.95% of the sample belongs to the ten largest clones. The sample taken for sequencing was sorted CD4+, CD8+, or CD8+CD57+ T cells (not recorded which) from PBMCs. These receptors came from a human donor with aplastic anemia.

This chain uses TRBV5-1 with TRBJ2-3; TRBD1 matches at 9 bases. CDR3 length: 16 residues. Trimming removed 3 bases from V and 0 bases from J; junction bases left unmatched: 5. CDR1 SGHRS and CDR2 YFSETQ come from the germline V gene. The CDR3 nucleotides read TGCGCCAGCAGCTACACCACAGGGGGCAGCACAGATACGCAGTATTTT. Its translation is CASSYTTGGSTDTQYF.

The chain has TRBV5-6 and TRBJ1-4; D is undetermined. This CDR3 is 13 amino acids long. Germline V gene sequence: CDR1 SGHDT, CDR2 YYEEEE. V lost 5 bases to trimming and J lost 5 bases, with 10 bases between them. CDR3 sequence: CASRRTKNEKLFF. The CDR3 bases are TGTGCCAGCAGACGGACCAAAAATGAAAAACTGTTTTTT.

This clonotype was seen ten or more times. This sequence joins TRBV7-2 and TRBJ1-5; D unresolved. This CDR3 comprises 12 residues. Germline-derived CDR1 and CDR2 are SGHTA and FQGNSA. V gave up 3 bases and J gave up 5 bases, with 5 bases separating them. Written as DNA, the CDR3 is TGTGCCAGCAGCTTCCCTTATCAGCCCCAGCATTTT. It codes for CASSFPYQPQHF.

With respect to this clonotype: This may come from a read error, since a much larger clone is one base off. The chain combines TRBV7-2 with TRBJ1-5; TRBD1 matches 7 bases. The CDR3 consists of 15 residues. Germline assignment: CDR1 SGHTA and CDR2 FQGNSA. Trimming at V came to 2 bases and at J to 5 bases, leaving 6 bases not matched to a gene. CDR3 sequence: CASSLFAGGDQPQHF. DNA for the CDR3: TGTGCCAGCAGCTTATTCGCAGGGGGAGATCAGCCCCAGCATTTT. The full variable domain, completed using reference TRBV7-2 and TRBJ1-5, is GAGVSQSPSNKVTEKGKDVELRCDPISGHTALYWYRQSLGQGLEFLIYFQGNSAPDKSGLPSDRFSAERTGGSVSTLTIQRTQQEDSAVYLCASSLFAGGDQPQHFGDGTRLSIL.

This clonotype was detected many times. The chain couples TRBV29-1 to TRBJ1-5; D possibly corresponds to TRBD1 (5 bases). The CDR3 has 13 residues. The V and J ends lost 1 base and 9 bases respectively, with 13 bases between them. The V gene's germline CDR1 is SQVTM and CDR2 ANQGSEA. CDR3: CSVEGEGSGPQHF. The CDR3 bases are TGCAGCGTTGAAGGAGAGGGGTCGGGGCCCCAGCATTTT.

This rearrangement joins TRBV9 to TRBJ2-1; TRBD1 matches 8 bases. Trimming removed 5 bases from V and 6 bases from J; junction bases left unmatched: 1. Germline V gene data show CDR1 as SGDLS and CDR2 as YYNGEE. The length of the CDR3 is 12 residues. The CDR3: CASRGTGNEQFF. The CDR3 DNA reads as TGTGCCAGCAGAGGGACAGGCAATGAGCAGTTCTTC.

Of note for this clonotype: A much larger clone differs by one base, so this may be a read error. This sequence joins TRBV19 and TRBJ1-2; TRBD1 agrees at 12 bases. From germline, CDR1 is LNHDA and CDR2 SQIVND (reference sequence). V was pared by 7 bases and J by 7 bases, with 22 bases of the junction left unmatched. This CDR3 spans 19 amino acids. The CDR3 reads CASIESLSGTGGVGCGYTF. The CDR3 DNA reads as TGTGCCAGTATTGAATCCCTCTCCGGGACAGGGGGCGTAGGCTGTGGCTACACCTTC.

This clonotype was observed at least ten times. V is TRBV5-1 and J is TRBJ1-2; 7 bases align to TRBD1. Germline lookup yields CDR1 SGHRS and CDR2 YFSETQ. The CDR3 contains 13 residues. V gave up 3 bases and J gave up 8 bases; unmatched junction bases: 7. CDR3 coding DNA: TGCGCCAGCAGCTGGAGGACAGGAGGGGGCTACACCTTC. Amino acids: CASSWRTGGGYTF.

Concerning this clonotype: This may be a read error: a much more frequent sequence differs by one nucleotide. The V and J genes are TRBV7-8 and TRBJ2-7, with 9 bases matching TRBD2. From germline, CDR1 is SGHVS and CDR2 FQNEAQ. The length of the CDR3 is 14 residues. CDR3 nucleotide sequence: TGTGCCAGCAGCTTCGGGACTAGCCTTTACGAGCAGTGCTTC. Its protein is CASSFGTSLYEQCF.

The chain employs TRBV2 and TRBJ1-2; a weak D match, TRBD1 (5 bases). Trimming took off 4 bases at V and 6 bases at J, with 15 bases between the two ends. The length of the CDR3 is 14 residues. Germline V gene lookup returns CDR1 SNHLY and CDR2 FYNNEI. CDR3 sequence: CASSAYRSYNGYTF. For the CDR3, the DNA is TGTGCCAGCAGTGCGTACAGGAGTTACAATGGCTACACCTTC. Variable domain in full (rest from reference TRBV2 and TRBJ1-2): EPEVTQTPSHQVTQMGQEVILRCVPISNHLYFYWYRQILGQKVEFLVSFYNNEISEKSEIFDDQFSVERPDGSNFTLKIRSTKLEDSAMYFCASSAYRSYNGYTFGSGTRLTVV.

Worth noting for this clonotype: A read error may be the cause here, since a much bigger clone is one base away. The rearrangement joins TRBV20-1 to TRBJ2-7, with D possibly matching TRBD2 (7 bases). Germline V lookup: CDR1 DFQATT, CDR2 SNEGSKA (reference sequence). This CDR3 is built from 14 residues. Between the trimmed V and J ends, which lost 5 bases and 4 bases, there was a span of 18 bases. The CDR3 DNA follows: TGCAGTGCTGGGGACACTAGCGAGGTTTACGAGCAGTACTTC. Amino acid sequence: CSAGDTSEVYEQYF.

At least ten counts were recorded for this clonotype. The rearrangement joins TRBV7-3 to TRBJ1-1; the D gene is possibly TRBD1 (5 bases). Trimming removed 5 bases from V and 4 bases from J, with 14 bases in between. Germline lookup yields CDR1 SGHTA and CDR2 FQGTGA. This CDR3 is 14 amino acids long. CDR3 sequence reads: CASSAAGGSTEAFF. The CDR3 DNA sequence: TGTGCCAGCAGCGCCGCCGGGGGGAGCACTGAAGCTTTCTTT.

In its sample, this clonotype was seen a few times. The chain has TRBV10-3 and TRBJ2-7; D call uncertain. Germline V gives CDR1 ENHRY, CDR2 SYGVKD. CDR3 length: 13 residues. Trimming pared 7 bases from V and 2 bases from J, leaving 12 bases between. CDR3 loop: CAITADGTYEQYF. As DNA, the CDR3 is TGTGCCATCACCGCAGACGGAACCTACGAGCAGTACTTC.

This clonotype was seen ten or more times. The V call is TRBV12-3 or TRBV12-4, the J call TRBJ1-1; no clear D gene. Trimming pared 1 base from V and 6 bases from J, leaving 9 bases between. The length of the CDR3 is 13 residues. In DNA, the CDR3 is TGTGCCAGCAGTTTAGATGTGGGCGCTGAAGCTTTCTTT. Translated: CASSLDVGAEAFF.

This clonotype was observed a few times. The chain carries TRBV19 and TRBJ1-4; weak D call: TRBD1 (6 bases). V was clipped by 6 bases and J by 7 bases, with 9 bases between them. The germline CDR1 and CDR2 sequences are LNHDA and SQIVND (reference sequence). This CDR3 spans 12 amino acids. CDR3 DNA: TGTGCCAGTAGGGGGGCAGGTGAAAAACTGTTTTTT. Encoded protein: CASRGAGEKLFF.

The chain recombines TRBV29-1 with TRBJ2-5; the D gene is possibly TRBD1 (5 bases). The CDR3 sequence is 12 residues long. V lost 6 bases, J lost 5 bases, and 13 bases lay in between. The germline V gene encodes CDR1 SQVTM and CDR2 ANQGSEA. For the CDR3, the DNA is TGCAGCGTATCAGGGATTCATGAGACCCAGTACTTC. It is translated as CSVSGIHETQYF. Combining the CDR3 with reference TRBV29-1 and TRBJ2-5 gives the whole variable domain SAVISQKPSRDICQRGTSLTIQCQVDSQVTMMFWYRQQPGQSLTLIATANQGSEATYESGFVIDKFPISRPNLTFSTLTVSNMSPEDSSIYLCSVSGIHETQYFGPGTRLLVL.

This chain connects TRBV30 to TRBJ2-7; the D is unclear. The germline gives CDR1 GTSNPN, CDR2 SVGIG (reference sequence). CDR3 length: 14 residues. V lost 4 bases to trimming and J lost 2 bases, with 15 bases between them. The CDR3 coding sequence is TGTGCCTGGACAACCCCGGACGGCGCCTACGAGCAGTACTTC. This sequence encodes CAWTTPDGAYEQYF. Looking up the rest from reference TRBV30 and TRBJ2-7 gives the full variable domain: SQTIHQWPATLVQPVGSPLSLECTVEGTSNPNLYWYRQAAGRGLQLLFYSVGIGQISSEVPQNLSASRPQDRQFILSSKKLLLSDSGFYLCAWTTPDGAYEQYFGPGTRLTVT.

There are a few counts of this clonotype. The chain carries TRBV28 and TRBJ1-1; D is ambiguous. The CDR3 loop spans 13 amino acids. With 10 bases removed from V and 5 bases from J, the gap between germline ends came to 17 bases. The germline V gene has CDR1 MDHEN and CDR2 SYDVKM. CDR3 DNA: TGTGCCACCCTCCTAGGCGGAGGGACTGAAGCTTTCTTT. This translates into CATLLGGGTEAFF.

This clonotype was recorded a few times. A clone one base away is much larger, so this may be a read error. This sequence joins TRBV19 and TRBJ1-5; D is unclear. The length of the CDR3 is 15 residues. The V end lost 3 bases, the J end lost 0 bases, and 9 bases lay between the germline ends. Germline CDR1 reads LNHDA; CDR2 reads SQIVND (reference sequence). DNA for the CDR3: TGTGCCAGTAGTATGGTAAGCGATAGCAATCAGCCCCAGCATTTT. Its protein product is CASSMVSDSNQPQHF.

About this clonotype itself: The junction shows a germline mismatch at one end, possibly a read error. The rearrangement uses TRBV25-1 and TRBJ2-7; 8 bases fit TRBD1. The CDR3 covers 14 residues. Germline values: CDR1 MGHDK, CDR2 SYGVNS. CDR3 loop: CATSRTGSYYEQYF. CDR3 in DNA: TGTGCCACCAGTCGGACAGGGAGCTACTACGAGCAGTACTTC.

The CDR3 here is CASSMEGSGNTIYF. As DNA, the CDR3 is TGTGCCAGCAGTATGGAGGGCTCTGGAAACACCATATATTTT. V is TRBV27 and J is TRBJ1-3, with no clear D. The CDR3 loop spans 14 amino acids. The germline gives CDR1 MNHEY, CDR2 SMNVEV (reference sequence). The V end was cut by 5 bases, the J end by 0 bases, with 8 bases between.

This clonotype was counted ten times or more. The chain is built from TRBV7-2 and TRBJ1-2, with a tentative D call TRBD1 (5 bases). CDR1 is SGHTA, CDR2 FQGNSA, per germline. CDR3 size: 13 residues. V was pared by 0 bases and J by 8 bases, with 10 bases between. CDR3 loop: CASSLAGDGGYTF. DNA of the CDR3: TGTGCCAGCAGCTTAGCTGGGGACGGCGGCTACACCTTC.

This clonotype was seen repeatedly, ten times or more. The V call is TRBV6-5, the J call TRBJ2-5; no clear D gene. In germline, CDR1 is MNHEY, CDR2 SVGAGI. The CDR3 totals 14 residues. V was trimmed by 4 bases and J by 5 bases, leaving 14 bases between them. This CDR3 is CASSFGLMGETQYF. In DNA form, the CDR3 reads TGTGCCAGCAGTTTCGGGCTCATGGGGGAGACCCAGTACTTC.

The chain employs TRBV2 and TRBJ1-1; tentatively, D is TRBD1 (5 bases). The V end was cut by 5 bases, the J end by 10 bases, with 17 bases between. Germline CDR1 and CDR2: SNHLY and FYNNEI. The CDR3 covers 13 residues. DNA of the CDR3: TGTGCCAGCAGTTCGAAGACAGAAAGAACAGCTTTCTTT. It yields the protein CASSSKTERTAFF.

Comment on this clonotype: A clone one base away is much larger, so this may be a read error. The conserved final phenylalanine or tryptophan is absent from the CDR3, which likely points to a read error. This CDR3 reads CASQGRGVYEQYL. CDR3 sequence (DNA): TGTGCCAGCCAGGGCAGGGGGGTGTACGAGCAGTACCTC. The chain couples TRBV2 to TRBJ2-7; perhaps TRBD1 as D (7 bases). This CDR3 is built from 13 residues. V was shortened by 8 bases and J by 4 bases, with 15 bases between the two germline ends. Germline V gene lookup returns CDR1 SNHLY and CDR2 FYNNEI.

This clonotype came up a few times. The chain uses TRBV5-1 and TRBJ2-3, with D tentatively TRBD2 (6 bases). CDR3 size: 15 residues. The germline V gene has CDR1 SGHRS and CDR2 YFSETQ. V was pared by 2 bases and J by 2 bases, with 12 bases between. For the CDR3, the DNA is TGCGCCAGCAGCTTAACTGGGACTGACACAGATACGCAGTATTTT. Translating it yields CASSLTGTDTDTQYF.

This clonotype has a count of ten or more. The rearrangement uses TRBV7-9 and TRBJ1-2; weak D call: TRBD1 (5 bases). V lost 1 base, J lost 7 bases, and 10 bases lay in between. The CDR3 runs to 13 residues. Germline CDR1 reads SEHNR; CDR2 reads FQNEAQ (reference sequence). The DNA for the CDR3 is TGTGCCAGCAGCTTAGATGTCGGGGGTGGCTACACCTTC. Its protein product is CASSLDVGGGYTF.